Here is one TCR beta chain with its context. The antigen is unknown. Once cultured for 10 days, the cells underwent separation to obtain CD4+ T cells. Either the BNT162b2 or mRNA-1273 vaccine was given to participants in two doses. This specimen comes from a study of vaccination effects on CD4 cells after COVID-19. At the level of the study: Before any sequencing was done, the ViraFEST assay used viral peptide pools to expand antigen-specific CD4+ T cells.

The assay was immunoSEQ multiplex PCR, and TCRdb's table has in-frame clones only and misses some. Among approximately 74,000 clones listed, roughly 75% were seen once. The sequencing used CD4+ T cells from PBMCs cultured without peptide, collected after COVID-19 vaccination. This TCR was recovered from a human donor who received a COVID-19 vaccine.

The CDR3: CASSNPGGSYNEQFF. The CDR3 bases are TGTGCCAGTAGTAACCCAGGGGGCTCCTACAATGAGCAGTTCTTC. The chain couples TRBV19 to TRBJ2-1, with TRBD1 identical over 7 bases. The CDR3 is 15 residues long. The ends lost 4 bases at V and 0 bases at J; junction bases unmatched: 3. Germline V lookup: CDR1 LNHDA, CDR2 SQIVND (reference sequence).